Here is one T cell receptor (beta chain) with its context. As yet, its antigen is unknown. This specimen comes from a study of identifying expanded T cells in peripheral blood. Study results and caveats: Technical replicates showed about 1.1 changed clones; two weeks 15 to 20; four weeks 19. Variance in clone template counts between roughly 2-week samples significantly increased with total template count across all healthy donors.

The CDR3 totals 13 residues. The germline V and J ends were trimmed by 6 bases and 0 bases, with 6 bases remaining between them. Germline values: CDR1 LNHDA, CDR2 SQIVND (reference sequence). Libraries were prepared by immunoSEQ multiplex PCR; TCRdb keeps only in-frame clonotypes and omits some of them. Altogether tens of thousands of clones are present, roughly 81% being singletons, with the ten largest covering 3.5% to 5%. This sequence was found in a person aged 18 to 75 in good health. Sequencing used blood. The J gene is TRBJ1-3, the V gene TRBV19; D uncertain. For the CDR3, the DNA is TGTGCCAGTAGATCCGACTCTGGAAACACCATATATTTT. Its protein product is CASRSDSGNTIYF.